The entry that follows covers one TCR beta chain sequence. The data were obtained in a study of blood T cell repertoires in COVID-19. Study in general: Italy, Spain and the United States were the sources of the convalescent and acute COVID-19 samples. PBMCs, B-cell-depleted T cells, or T cells were the source of the cDNA or gDNA that made up the material.

Per the original data handling: Nucleated cell counts were estimated from reference gene primer amplification. Sequenced by immunoSEQ multiplex PCR; TCRdb stores in-frame clones only, minus some. Clone size and V and J calls were adopted from that table, with D and trimming inferred from the DNA. The table has roughly 97,000 clones, 65% to 90% seen once. Trimming took off 5 bases at V and 0 bases at J, with 13 bases between the two ends. The CDR3 is 15 amino acids. Germline CDR1 and CDR2: SEHNR and FQNEAQ (reference sequence). The TCR comes from a man in his fifties or sixties with acute or convalescent COVID-19. This chain uses TRBV7-9 with TRBJ1-1; D is perhaps TRBD1 (5 bases). Sequenced input: peripheral blood. The CDR3 coding sequence is TGTGCCAGCAGCCGCGGGGCTCCCATGAACACTGAAGCTTTCTTT. Translation: CASSRGAPMNTEAFF.